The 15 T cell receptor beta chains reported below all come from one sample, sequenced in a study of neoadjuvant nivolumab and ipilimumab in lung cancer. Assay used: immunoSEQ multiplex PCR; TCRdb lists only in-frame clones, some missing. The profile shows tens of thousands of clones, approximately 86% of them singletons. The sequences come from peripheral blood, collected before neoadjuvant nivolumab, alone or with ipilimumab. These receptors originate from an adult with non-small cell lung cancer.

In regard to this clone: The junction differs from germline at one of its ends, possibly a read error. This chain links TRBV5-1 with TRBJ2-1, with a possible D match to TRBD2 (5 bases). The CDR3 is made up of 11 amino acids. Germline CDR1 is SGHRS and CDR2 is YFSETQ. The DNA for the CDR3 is TGCGCCAGCAGCCGGGGTCCCATCACCCTCTTC. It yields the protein CASSRGPITLF.

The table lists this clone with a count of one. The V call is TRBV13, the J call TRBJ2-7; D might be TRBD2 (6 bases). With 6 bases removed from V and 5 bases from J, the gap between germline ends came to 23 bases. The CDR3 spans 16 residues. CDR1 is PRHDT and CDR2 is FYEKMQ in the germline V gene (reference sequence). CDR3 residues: CASSLWGGGGHNEQYF. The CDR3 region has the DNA TGTGCCAGCAGTTTGTGGGGAGGAGGAGGGCACAACGAGCAGTACTTC.

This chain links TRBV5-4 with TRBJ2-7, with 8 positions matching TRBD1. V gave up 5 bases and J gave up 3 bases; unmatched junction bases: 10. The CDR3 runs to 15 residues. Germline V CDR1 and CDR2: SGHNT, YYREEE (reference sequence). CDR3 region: CASRSDRGNHYEQYF. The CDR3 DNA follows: TGTGCCAGCAGGTCCGACAGGGGCAACCACTACGAGCAGTACTTC.

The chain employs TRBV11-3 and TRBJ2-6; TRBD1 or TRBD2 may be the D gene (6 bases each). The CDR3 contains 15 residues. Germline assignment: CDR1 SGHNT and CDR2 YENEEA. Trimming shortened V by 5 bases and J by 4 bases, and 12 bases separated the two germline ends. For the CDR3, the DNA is TGTGCCAGCAGCCGGAGGGACACGGGGGCCAACGTCCTGACTTTC. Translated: CASSRRDTGANVLTF.

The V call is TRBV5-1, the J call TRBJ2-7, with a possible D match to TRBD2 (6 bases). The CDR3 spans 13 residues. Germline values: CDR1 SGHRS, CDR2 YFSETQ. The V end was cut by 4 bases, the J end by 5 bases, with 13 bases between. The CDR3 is CASSDRRRDEQYF. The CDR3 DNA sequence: TGCGCCAGCAGCGATAGACGGAGGGACGAGCAGTACTTC.

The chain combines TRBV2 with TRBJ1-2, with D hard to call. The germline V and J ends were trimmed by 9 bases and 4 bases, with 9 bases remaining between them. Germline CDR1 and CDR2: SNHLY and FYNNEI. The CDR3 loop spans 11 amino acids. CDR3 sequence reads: CASSLGYGYTF. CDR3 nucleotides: TGTGCCAGTTCGTTGGGCTATGGCTACACCTTC.

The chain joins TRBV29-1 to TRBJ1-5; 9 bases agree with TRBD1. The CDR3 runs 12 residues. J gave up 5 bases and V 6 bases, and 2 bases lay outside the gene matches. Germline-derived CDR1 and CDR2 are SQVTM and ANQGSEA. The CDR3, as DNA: TGCAGCGTCAGGACAGGGGATCAGCCCCAGCATTTT. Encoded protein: CSVRTGDQPQHF.

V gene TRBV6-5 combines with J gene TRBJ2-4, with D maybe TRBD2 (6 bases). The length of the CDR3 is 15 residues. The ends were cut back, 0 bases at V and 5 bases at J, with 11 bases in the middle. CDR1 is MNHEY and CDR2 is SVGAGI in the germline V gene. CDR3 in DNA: TGTGCCAGCAGTTACTCTGCTGGGGAGGAAAACATTCAGTACTTC. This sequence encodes CASSYSAGEENIQYF.

This CDR3 is CASTGGHYNTEAFF. The CDR3 region has the DNA TGTGCCAGCACGGGAGGACATTATAACACTGAAGCTTTCTTT. J is TRBJ1-1 and V is TRBV2; a possible D gene is TRBD1 (5 bases). The V gene's germline CDR1 is SNHLY and CDR2 FYNNEI. The CDR3 extends over 14 amino acids. V lost 7 bases and J lost 2, with 14 bases in between. The full variable domain, with the rest looked up from reference TRBV2 and TRBJ1-1, is EPEVTQTPSHQVTQMGQEVILRCVPISNHLYFYWYRQILGQKVEFLVSFYNNEISEKSEIFDDQFSVERPDGSNFTLKIRSTKLEDSAMYFCASTGGHYNTEAFFGQGTRLTVV.

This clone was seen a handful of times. The CDR3 spells CALRRRISNQPQHF. Here the CDR3 DNA reads TGTGCTCTCAGGCGACGTATTAGCAATCAGCCCCAGCATTTT. The chain combines TRBV12-5 with TRBJ1-5; no clear D gene. Deletions cut 11 bases from V and 0 bases from J, with 14 bases between. The germline gives CDR1 LGHNT, CDR2 FRNRAP. This CDR3 has 14 residues.

CDR3 region: CTSSQECLTPDTQYF. The CDR3, as DNA: TGCACCAGCAGCCAAGAATGCCTTACCCCAGATACGCAGTATTTT. The V call is TRBV1, the J call TRBJ2-3. TRBV1 is given as a pseudogene. This CDR3 is built from 15 residues.

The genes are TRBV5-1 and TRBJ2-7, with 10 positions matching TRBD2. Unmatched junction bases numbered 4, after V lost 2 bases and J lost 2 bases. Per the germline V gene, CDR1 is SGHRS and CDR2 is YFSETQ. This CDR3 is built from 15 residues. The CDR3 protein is CASSFGLADPYEQYF. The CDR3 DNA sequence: TGCGCCAGCAGCTTCGGACTAGCGGATCCCTACGAGCAGTACTTC.

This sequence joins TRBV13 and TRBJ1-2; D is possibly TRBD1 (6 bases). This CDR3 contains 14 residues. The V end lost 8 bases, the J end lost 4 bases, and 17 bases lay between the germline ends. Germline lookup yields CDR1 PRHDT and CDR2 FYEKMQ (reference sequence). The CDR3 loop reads CASATWGALYGYTF. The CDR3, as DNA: TGTGCCAGCGCTACGTGGGGGGCCCTCTATGGCTACACCTTC.

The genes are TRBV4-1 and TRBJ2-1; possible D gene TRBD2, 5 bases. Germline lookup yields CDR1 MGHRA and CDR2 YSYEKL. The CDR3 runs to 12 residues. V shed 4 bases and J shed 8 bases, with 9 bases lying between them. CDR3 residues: CASSRRNDEQFF. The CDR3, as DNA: TGCGCCAGCAGCCGGAGGAACGATGAGCAGTTCTTC.

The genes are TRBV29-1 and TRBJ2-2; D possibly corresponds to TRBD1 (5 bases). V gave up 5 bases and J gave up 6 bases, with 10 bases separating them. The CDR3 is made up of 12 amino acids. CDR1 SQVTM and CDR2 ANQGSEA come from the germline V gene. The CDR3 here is CSVMSGPGELFF. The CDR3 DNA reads TGCAGCGTTATGTCAGGGCCCGGGGAGCTGTTTTTT.